Shown below are 3 T cell receptor beta chains from a single sample sequenced in a study of beta chain features in type 1 diabetes. Since all of the isolated RNA was reverse transcribed, expressed TCRB transcripts were what got sequenced. Libraries were prepared by immunoSEQ multiplex PCR; TCRdb keeps only in-frame clonotypes and omits some of them. The profile shows 200,000 to 300,000 clones, 25% to 35% of them singletons. The sequenced material came from central memory CD4+ T cells from blood. These receptors came from a man aged 25-40 years in good health.

This clone was picked up one time. The chain couples TRBV30 to TRBJ2-5, with D maybe TRBD2 (5 bases). This CDR3 is 14 amino acids long. Trimming took 3 bases from V and 1 from J, leaving 12 bases between them. CDR1 is GTSNPN, CDR2 SVGIG, per germline (reference sequence). The CDR3, as DNA: TGTGCCTGGAGCAAGGGCCGGGGCCAAGAGACCCAGTACTTC. Translation: CAWSKGRGQETQYF.

V and J are TRBV28 and TRBJ2-5; TRBD2 aligns across 7 bases. The CDR3 contains 10 residues. In germline, CDR1 is MDHEN, CDR2 SYDVKM. The CDR3: CAAGEETQYF. In nucleotides, the CDR3 is TGTGCGGCGGGGGAGGAGACCCAGTACTTC. Looking up the rest from reference TRBV28 and TRBJ2-5 gives the full variable domain: DVKVTQSSRYLVKRTGEKVFLECVQDMDHENMFWYRQDPGLGLRLIYFSYDVKMKEKGDIPEGYSVSREKKERFSLILESASTNQTSMYLCAAGEETQYFGPGTRLLVL.

A few counts support this clone. V gene TRBV19 combines with J gene TRBJ2-7; D is perhaps TRBD2 (6 bases). V gave up 4 bases and J gave up 2 bases, with 12 bases separating them. This CDR3 spans 14 amino acids. Per the germline V gene, CDR1 is LNHDA and CDR2 is SQIVND (reference sequence). The CDR3 spells CASSTGRGTYEQYF. In nucleotides, the CDR3 is TGTGCCAGTAGTACCGGCCGGGGGACCTACGAGCAGTACTTC.